This paragraph reports one TCR beta chain. The CDR3 totals 12 residues. Trimming removed 3 bases at V and 2 bases at J, with 2 bases between. Clones were read by immunoSEQ multiplex PCR, and TCRdb kept only the in-frame ones, dropping some. The sample lists around 140,000 clones, almost 90% occurring once. This sample was included in a study of blood T cell repertoires in COVID-19. Study summary: Samples of COVID-19 (acute and convalescent) were obtained from the United States, Italy and Spain.

J is TRBJ1-3 and V is TRBV12-3 or TRBV12-4; D not certain. The TCR sequence derives from a woman aged 55-69 years with acute or convalescent COVID-19. What was sequenced was peripheral blood. This CDR3 reads CASSFAGNTIYF. CDR3 DNA: TGTGCCAGCAGTTTCGCTGGAAACACCATATATTTT.